The present T cell receptor beta chain was sequenced within a study of T cell changes during pregnancy in multiple sclerosis. The data were produced by immunoSEQ multiplex PCR, yet TCRdb's version contains in-frame clones alone and is incomplete. The data hold 55,000 to 65,000 clones, with approximately 90% observed a single time. The CDR3 consists of 15 residues. Per the germline V gene, CDR1 is LNHDA and CDR2 is SQIVND (reference sequence). With 0 bases removed from V and 5 bases from J, the gap between germline ends came to 10 bases. Sequences were derived from peripheral blood, sampled in the first trimester of pregnancy. V is TRBV19 and J is TRBJ2-2; the D is unclear. The receptor was isolated from a female donor in good health, enrolled as a control in a pregnancy study. CDR3 loop: CASSIDEAGTGELFF. The CDR3 DNA reads TGTGCCAGTAGTATAGATGAAGCCGGGACCGGGGAGCTGTTTTTT.